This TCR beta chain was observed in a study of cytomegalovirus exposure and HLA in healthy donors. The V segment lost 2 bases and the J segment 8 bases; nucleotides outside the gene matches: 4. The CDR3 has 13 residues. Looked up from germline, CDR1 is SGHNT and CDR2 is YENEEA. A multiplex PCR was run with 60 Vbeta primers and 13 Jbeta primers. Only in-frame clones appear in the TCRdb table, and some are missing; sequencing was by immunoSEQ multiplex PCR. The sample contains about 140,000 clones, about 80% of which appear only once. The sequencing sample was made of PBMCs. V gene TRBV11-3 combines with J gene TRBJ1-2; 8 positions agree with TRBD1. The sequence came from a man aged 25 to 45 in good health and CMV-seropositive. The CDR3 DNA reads TGTGCCAGCAGCTTAAGGGCAGGGGGCGGCTACACCTTC. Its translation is CASSLRAGGGYTF.